Reported below is one TCR beta chain. The data derive from a study of T cell changes during pregnancy in multiple sclerosis. CDR1 is MNHNS and CDR2 is SASEGT in the germline V gene. V lost 9 bases to trimming and J lost 3 bases; unmatched junction nucleotides: 5. CDR3 length equals 15 residues. Some clones are missing from TCRdb's copy, which holds only in-frame ones; the method was immunoSEQ multiplex PCR. The table has some 96,000 clones, 92% seen once. The receptor was isolated from a female donor with multiple sclerosis, enrolled in a pregnancy study. The sequencing used peripheral blood, collected after pregnancy. The rearrangement joins TRBV6-1 to TRBJ2-3; 14 bases align to TRBD2. This CDR3 reads CASTGLAGDTDTQYF. CDR3 coding DNA: TGTGCCAGTACGGGACTAGCGGGAGATACAGATACGCAGTATTTT.